The clone carrying this T cell receptor beta chain was seen only a few times. What it binds is not known. This specimen comes from a study of T-cell reconstitution after alpha-beta-depleted transplantation in children. Whole-study findings and limits: Certain patients had high TCRbeta diversity at day 60, and it came from recipient T cells and thymic progenitors that survived. T-cell counts and diversity at one year following transplant were attributed mainly to newly produced T cells. Several hundred rapidly expanded clones from non-depleted graft cells reportedly supplied alpha-beta T cells about two months post-transplant.

The CDR3 has 16 residues. Germline V CDR1 and CDR2: LGHNA, YNFKEQ. V lost 0 bases to trimming and J lost 1 base; unmatched junction nucleotides: 0. Unique molecular identifiers were built into the TCRbeta library. MiXCR, applied by TCRdb to the PCR reads, yields one record per CDR3 protein. The table has about 440,000 distinct CDR3 sequences, about 40% seen once. This sequence was found in a girl aged 2-10 years with aplastic anemia, due to receive a stem cell transplant. This specimen was PBMCs, taken before TCRalphabeta/CD19-depleted stem cell transplant. The rearrangement joins TRBV4-2 to TRBJ2-1; 10 bases agree with TRBD2. The CDR3 reads CASSQEAGGSYNEQFF. CDR3 nucleotide sequence: TGTGCCAGCAGCCAAGAAGCGGGAGGGTCCTACAATGAGCAGTTCTTC.